The rows below give T cell receptor beta chains drawn from one sample of a study of cytomegalovirus exposure and HLA in healthy donors. Sequenced by immunoSEQ multiplex PCR; TCRdb stores in-frame clones only, minus some. In total, the table holds about 84,000 clones. Sequenced input: PBMCs. The receptors were sampled from a man aged 50 or older in good health and CMV-seronegative. The CDR3 runs from the conserved cysteine through the conserved F or W. Each record gives: CDR3 protein, CDR3 DNA, J gene, V gene, D gene. The D gene is left open where the match is weak.

CASSLGPKYSMNTEAFF | TGTGCCAGCAGCTTAGGCCCGAAATACAGCATGAACACTGAAGCTTTCTTT | TRBJ1-1 | TRBV7-2 | .
CAITRDSSTDTQYF | TGTGCCATTACCAGGGACAGTAGCACAGATACGCAGTATTTT | TRBJ2-3 | TRBV10-3 | TRBD1
CASSFGVAKNIQYF | TGTGCCAGCAGTTTCGGGGTGGCCAAAAACATTCAGTACTTC | TRBJ2-4 | TRBV27 | .
CASSLVASFMNTEAFF | TGTGCCAGCAGCTTAGTTGCCAGTTTCATGAACACTGAAGCTTTCTTT | TRBJ1-1 | TRBV7-2 | .
CASSPGINNEQFF | TGCGCCAGCAGCCCCGGGATCAACAATGAGCAGTTCTTC | TRBJ2-1 | TRBV10-1 | .
CASGPPLDTEAFF | TGTGCCAGCGGCCCTCCTTTAGACACTGAAGCTTTCTTT | TRBJ1-1 | TRBV4-2 | .
CASSPRGPEAFF | TGTGCCAGCTCACCACGCGGGCCCGAAGCTTTCTTT | TRBJ1-1 | TRBV18 | .
CASSVTTYSGNTIYF | TGTGCCAGCAGCGTGACAACATATTCTGGAAACACCATATATTTT | TRBJ1-3 | TRBV9 | .
CASRAGGRSETQYF | TGTGCCAGCAGGGCCGGGGGGAGGTCGGAGACCCAGTACTTC | TRBJ2-5 | TRBV2 | TRBD2
CASSTGTGDNEQFF | TGCGCCAGCAGTACCGGGACAGGAGACAATGAGCAGTTCTTC | TRBJ2-1 | TRBV4-3 | TRBD1
CASSPDWSSYEQYF | TGTGCCAGCAGCCCGGACTGGAGCTCCTACGAGCAGTACTTC | TRBJ2-7 | TRBV7-2 | .
CASSQTGGNTIYF | TGTGCCAGCAGCCAAACAGGGGGAAACACCATATATTTT | TRBJ1-3 | TRBV7-8 | .
CASITGTGSEQYF | TGTGCCAGCATTACCGGGACAGGGAGCGAGCAGTACTTC | TRBJ2-7 | TRBV28 | TRBD1
CASSNQGYYGYTF | TGTGCCAGTAGTAATCAGGGGTACTATGGCTACACCTTC | TRBJ1-2 | TRBV19 | .
CASSQDVGSLNIQYF | TGCGCCAGCAGCCAAGATGTTGGTAGCCTGAACATTCAGTACTTC | TRBJ2-4 | TRBV4-1 | .
CASSLAAGWVNEQFF | TGTGCTAGCAGCTTAGCGGCGGGCTGGGTCAATGAGCAGTTCTTC | TRBJ2-1 | TRBV7-7 | .
CASSQVLGTDITPLHF | TGCGCCAGCAGCCAAGTCCTCGGGACAGACATAACACCCCTCCACTTT | TRBJ1-6 | TRBV4-3 | TRBD1
CASSQVGGFLGYTF | TGCGCCAGCAGCCAAGTCGGCGGATTTTTGGGCTACACCTTC | TRBJ1-2 | TRBV4-1 | .
CASSMGQHYGYTF | TGTGCCAGTAGTATGGGACAGCACTATGGCTACACCTTC | TRBJ1-2 | TRBV19 | TRBD1
CASSIDSPANYGYTF | TGTGCCAGTAGTATAGATAGTCCGGCTAACTATGGCTACACCTTC | TRBJ1-2 | TRBV19 | .
CASSPRPGAYEQYF | TGTGCCAGCAGCCCCAGACCAGGGGCTTACGAGCAGTACTTC | TRBJ2-7 | TRBV7-2 | .
CASSLSGGHGYTF | TGCGCCAGCAGCTTGTCGGGGGGCCATGGCTACACCTTC | TRBJ1-2 | TRBV5-1 | .
CASSTGPSAYEQYF | TGTGCCAGCAGCACAGGGCCGAGCGCCTACGAGCAGTACTTC | TRBJ2-7 | TRBV2 | .
CASRSQGAVPDTQYF | TGTGCCAGCAGGTCACAGGGGGCGGTCCCAGATACGCAGTATTTT | TRBJ2-3 | TRBV6-1 | TRBD1
CASSLVTLVHEQYF | TGTGCCAGCAGCTTAGTGACACTGGTACACGAGCAGTACTTC | TRBJ2-7 | TRBV7-9 | .
CASSAGQSYEQYF | TGTGCCAGCTCAGCGGGACAGAGCTACGAGCAGTACTTC | TRBJ2-7 | TRBV18 | .
CASSTDSYEQYF | TGTGCCAGCAGTACCGACAGCTACGAGCAGTACTTC | TRBJ2-7 | TRBV2 | .
CASSLGTSGETQYF | TGCGCCAGCAGCTTAGGGACTAGCGGAGAGACCCAGTACTTC | TRBJ2-5 | TRBV5-1 | TRBD2
CASGPFRGTGGLEQYF | TGTGCCAGCGGCCCCTTTCGAGGGACAGGGGGTTTAGAGCAGTACTTC | TRBJ2-7 | TRBV7-9 | TRBD1
CASTGQTLGYTF | TGTGCCAGTACAGGACAGACCCTTGGCTACACCTTC | TRBJ1-2 | TRBV19 | .
CASSITGTSGNTIYF | TGCGCCAGCAGCATTACAGGGACCTCTGGAAACACCATATATTTT | TRBJ1-3 | TRBV5-1 | .
CASSLGGQNQPQHF | TGTGCCAGCAGCTTGGGAGGACAGAATCAGCCCCAGCATTTT | TRBJ1-5 | TRBV5-4 | .
CASSLTPGAQKQFF | TGTGCCAGCAGCTTAACTCCGGGAGCCCAAAAGCAGTTCTTC | TRBJ2-1 | TRBV11-3 | .
CASSPTGRAFF | TGTGCCAGCTCACCTACTGGGAGAGCTTTCTTT | TRBJ1-1 | TRBV18 | .
CAWSLRAAQPQHF | TGTGCCTGGAGCCTCAGGGCGGCTCAGCCCCAGCATTTT | TRBJ1-5 | TRBV30 | .
CASSQDPGTGRQPQHF | TGCGCCAGCAGCCAAGATCCGGGGACAGGGCGTCAGCCCCAGCATTTT | TRBJ1-5 | TRBV4-1 | TRBD1
CASSATGGRNTIYF | TGTGCCAGCAGCGCTACAGGGGGCAGAAACACCATATATTTT | TRBJ1-3 | TRBV6-5 | TRBD1
CASSQWTSGADTQYF | TGTGCCAGCAGCCAATGGACTAGTGGCGCGGATACGCAGTATTTT | TRBJ2-3 | TRBV5-4 | TRBD2
CASSYSSNLAKNIQYF | TGTGCCAGCAGTTACTCGAGCAATCTAGCCAAAAACATTCAGTACTTC | TRBJ2-4 | TRBV6-5 | .
CASSTDRGADSPLHF | TGTGCCAGTAGTACAGACAGGGGTGCGGATTCACCCCTCCACTTT | TRBJ1-6 | TRBV19 | TRBD1
CASSASSGGSRDEQFF | TGTGCCAGCAGCGCCTCTAGCGGGGGGAGTAGGGATGAGCAGTTCTTC | TRBJ2-1 | TRBV9 | TRBD2
CASSLGGQGGAGELFF | TGTGCCAGCAGTTTGGGGGGACAGGGCGGCGCCGGGGAGCTGTTTTTT | TRBJ2-2 | TRBV28 | TRBD1
CASSFAAGPTGYEQYF | TGTGCCAGCAGTTTTGCGGCAGGGCCCACAGGGTACGAGCAGTACTTC | TRBJ2-7 | TRBV27 | .
CASSDRVMVTGELFF | TGTGCCAGCAGCGACAGGGTTATGGTCACCGGGGAGCTGTTTTTT | TRBJ2-2 | TRBV7-2 | TRBD1
CASRREETQYF | TGTGCCAGCAGGAGGGAAGAGACCCAGTACTTC | TRBJ2-5 | TRBV6-1 | .